The T cell receptor (beta chain) under discussion was sequenced for a study of human T cells and chemical hapten exposure. Time point here: patch test 1, 2 weeks after DPC sensitization. Noted treatment: therapeutic diphenylcyclopropenone sensitization with weekly scalp DPC. From germline, CDR1 is MNHNS and CDR2 SASEGT. The ends lost 4 bases at V and 5 bases at J; junction bases unmatched: 3. This CDR3 contains 13 residues. MiXCR, run by TCRdb on the RACE reads, gives a single entry per CDR3 protein. Seen here are some 170,000 distinct CDR3 sequences, about a fifth observed once, and the top ten hold about 6.7%.

This clonotype was sampled from a woman between 45 and 60 years old with alopecia areata. Some clones in this sample may be carry-over from other donors' samples. The chain is built from TRBV6-1 and TRBJ1-1; 8 nucleotides line up with TRBD1. This material consisted of whole blood, taken in connection with sensitization to the hapten diphenylcyclopropenone (DPC). In nucleotides, the CDR3 is TGTGCCAGCAGTGGGACAGGGTTGACTGAAGCTTTCTTT. Encoded protein: CASSGTGLTEAFF.